This T cell receptor beta chain was recovered during a study of CD8+CD57+ T cells in acquired aplastic anemia (dated by TCRdb to between 2017 and 2018). For context, the study as a whole: On average, sorted CD4+ and CD8+ cells yielded around 3.5 ug of extracted DNA, with a range of 0.2 to 27.4 ug. Mean read counts for healthy donor samples were 8.5 million to 10.8 million for CD4+ cells and fewer than 12 million for CD8+ cells. The full study reports these points: Some 27 CD8+ CDR3 sequences were found in both patients and controls but appeared to be highly expressed in patients and within the immunodominant clones of the patients. Patients and healthy controls showed no significant difference in CD8+ Simpson's diversity (P=0.060).

TCR beta VDJ combination and CDR3 sequence profiling used genomic DNA as the template. TCR repertoire sequencing was run on an Illumina HiSeq 2000. The authors' pipeline ran thus. TRBV/TRBJ rearrangement plots, CDR3 size and DJ length profiles, and Simpson's diversity index were used to evaluate the repertoires. The most abundant DNA sequence in the deep sequencing data was defined as the immunodominant clone. CDR3 amino acid sequences were screened for sharing across subjects and compared with published repertoires and the VDJdb database. The public sequencing data were trimmed at Q25 with fastp and processed into clonotypes with MiXCR by TCRdb, which kept only in-frame beta chains. Rows are unified per CDR3 protein, each entry keeping the most common DNA and genes. The V and J calls and clone size are TCRdb's, not the authors'. Counted in this sample were 100,000 to 150,000 distinct CDR3 sequences; 48% of them appeared once. Around 2.3% of the sample rests with the top ten.

Comments on this clonotype: Its antigen has not been determined. No base qualities exist here, and no much larger clone lies one base off it.

TCR repertoires of sorted CD4+ and CD8+ blood T cells from severe aplastic anemia patients and healthy subjects were deep-sequenced in the study. Ficoll-Paque density gradient centrifugation was used to isolate peripheral blood mononuclear cells. Before DNA was extracted, CD4+ and CD8+ T cells were sorted using either FACS or magnetic beads. Sequencing used sorted CD4+, CD8+, or CD8+CD57+ T cells (not recorded which) from PBMCs. The receptor's source is a human donor in good health, serving as a control.

The CDR3 amino acid sequence is: CSARDNAGGTEAFF. The DNA sequence is as follows: TGCAGTGCTAGAGATAACGCAGGGGGCACTGAAGCTTTCTTT. The chain couples TRBV20-1 to TRBJ1-1; 7 central bases correspond to TRBD1. The germline V gene (reference sequence) supplies CDR1 DFQATT and CDR2 SNEGSKA. The CDR3 starts with the cysteine, ends with the phenylalanine, and has 14 residues. Here the CDR3 DNA is all that survives: 42 bases in frame from base 1. Germline trimming: 0 bases from V, 4 bases from J; junction bases outside gene matches: 5.